The present entry profiles one T cell receptor beta chain with its context. These data originate in a study of blood T cells in healthy people across ages. A second roughly 6 to 12 cycle PCR used barcoded and J-beta primers. TCRdb re-analysed the 5' RACE reads in MiXCR, keeping a single row per CDR3 protein. This table holds some 1.4 million distinct CDR3 sequences, about 43% found once. Drawing of peripheral blood yielded approximately 10 milliliters from each donor. This sequence was found in a woman aged 18-29 years in good health. Input material: blood.

The CDR3 sequence is CASSGQVEGTQYF. CDR3 nucleotides: TGTGCCAGCAGTGGACAGGTCGAGGGGACCCAGTACTTC. V usage is TRBV6-1 and J usage is TRBJ2-7; possible D gene TRBD1, 6 bases. The J call could be wrong; TRBJ2-5 is a better fit for the DNA end. Germline V gene sequence: CDR1 MNHNS, CDR2 SASEGT. The CDR3 consists of 13 residues.